This T cell receptor (beta chain) is from a study of blood T cell repertoires in COVID-19. Study information: Samples came from the United States, Italy and Spain, spanning acute and convalescent COVID-19.

Original processing notes: Scientists estimated how many nucleated cells there were by amplifying reference gene primers. Assay used: immunoSEQ multiplex PCR; TCRdb lists only in-frame clones, some missing. V and J calls and clone size come straight from that table; D and trimming were deduced from the DNA. The table includes over 200,000 clones, approximately 90% detected once. Per germline, CDR1 LNHDA and CDR2 SQIVND (reference sequence). CDR3 length: 13 amino acids. V was pared by 4 bases and J by 5 bases, with 3 bases of the junction left unmatched. Sequencing was carried out using peripheral blood. This clonotype was sampled from a woman between 40 and 55 years old who had recovered from COVID-19. The chain joins TRBV19 to TRBJ2-5, with 8 bases fitting TRBD2. DNA of the CDR3: TGTGCCAGTAGTAGTTGGACTAGCGAGACCCAGTACTTC. Protein: CASSSWTSETQYF.